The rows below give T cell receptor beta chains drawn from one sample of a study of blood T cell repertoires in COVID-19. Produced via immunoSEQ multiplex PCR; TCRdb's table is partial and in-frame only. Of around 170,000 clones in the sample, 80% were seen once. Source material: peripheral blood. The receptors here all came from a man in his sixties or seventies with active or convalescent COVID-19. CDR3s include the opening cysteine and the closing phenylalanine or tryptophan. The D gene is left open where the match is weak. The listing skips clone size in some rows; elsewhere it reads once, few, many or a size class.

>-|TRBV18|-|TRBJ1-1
CASSPLPGPNTEAFF
TGTGCCAGCTCACCATTACCAGGGCCGAACACTGAAGCTTTCTTT
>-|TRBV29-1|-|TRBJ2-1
CSALLKELRDEQFF
TGCAGCGCCCTACTGAAGGAGTTGAGGGATGAGCAGTTCTTC
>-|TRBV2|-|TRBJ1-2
CASSLSGKNYGYTF
TGTGCCAGCAGTCTATCAGGGAAGAACTATGGCTACACCTTC
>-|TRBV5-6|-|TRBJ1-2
CASSLKLRVPQDGYTF
TGTGCCAGCAGCTTGAAGCTCAGGGTCCCTCAGGATGGCTACACCTTC
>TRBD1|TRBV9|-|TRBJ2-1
CASSVAPDRGSYNEQFF
TGTGCCAGCAGCGTAGCTCCCGACAGGGGATCCTACAATGAGCAGTTCTTC
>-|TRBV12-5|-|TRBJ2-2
CASGLAQGFGGELFF
TGTGCTAGTGGTTTGGCACAGGGATTTGGCGGGGAGCTGTTTTTT
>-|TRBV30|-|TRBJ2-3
CAWGVTSTDTQYF
TGTGCCTGGGGGGTTACTAGCACAGATACGCAGTATTTT
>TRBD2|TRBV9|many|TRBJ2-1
CASSDSAGGPHEQFF
TGTGCCAGCAGCGACTCAGCGGGGGGGCCTCATGAGCAGTTCTTC
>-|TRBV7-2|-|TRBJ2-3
CASRVQGGQGTDTQYF
TGTGCCAGCAGGGTTCAGGGAGGCCAGGGCACAGATACGCAGTATTTT
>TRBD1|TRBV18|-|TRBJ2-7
CASSLPGQGYEQYF
TGTGCCAGCTCACTACCGGGACAGGGGTACGAGCAGTACTTC
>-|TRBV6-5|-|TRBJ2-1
CASRRDNSVYNEQFF
TGTGCCAGCAGACGGGACAACTCCGTCTACAATGAGCAGTTCTTC
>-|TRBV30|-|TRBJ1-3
CAWIKQGSSGNTIYF
TGTGCCTGGATCAAACAGGGAAGCTCTGGAAACACCATATATTTT
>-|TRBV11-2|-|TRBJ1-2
CASSLAGFYGYTF
TGTGCCAGCAGCTTAGCAGGGTTCTATGGCTACACCTTC
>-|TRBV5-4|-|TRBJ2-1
CASSLWGPSEQFF
TGTGCCAGCAGCTTGTGGGGGCCTAGTGAGCAGTTCTTC
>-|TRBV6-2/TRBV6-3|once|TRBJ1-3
CASSKEQYFSGNTIYF
TGTGCCAGCAGTAAAGAACAGTACTTCTCTGGAAACACCATATATTTT
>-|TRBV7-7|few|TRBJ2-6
CASSDYLLRSGANVLTF
TGTGCCAGCAGCGATTACCTTTTGCGGTCTGGGGCCAACGTCCTGACTTTC
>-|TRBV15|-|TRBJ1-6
CATSRQGTYNSPLHF
TGTGCCACCAGCAGACAGGGCACCTATAATTCACCCCTCCACTTT
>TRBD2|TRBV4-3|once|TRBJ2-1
CASSPGTSGGNSEQFF
TGCGCCAGCAGCCCTGGGACTAGCGGGGGGAACAGTGAGCAGTTCTTC
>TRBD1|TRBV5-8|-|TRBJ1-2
CASSLVGTDYGYTF
TGTGCCAGCAGCCTCGTCGGGACAGACTATGGCTACACCTTC
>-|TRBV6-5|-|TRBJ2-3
CASSYRGTQYF
TGTGCCAGCAGTTACAGGGGTACGCAGTATTTT
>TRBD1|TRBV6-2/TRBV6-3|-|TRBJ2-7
CASSAPPGQGLDEQYF
TGTGCCAGCAGTGCCCCCCCGGGACAGGGGTTGGACGAGCAGTACTTC
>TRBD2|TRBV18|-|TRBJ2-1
CASSQSLAGENEQFF
TGTGCCAGCTCTCAAAGCCTAGCGGGGGAGAATGAGCAGTTCTTC
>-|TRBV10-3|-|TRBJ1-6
CAISGHAVRSPLHF
TGTGCCATCAGTGGCCATGCGGTGCGTTCACCCCTCCACTTT
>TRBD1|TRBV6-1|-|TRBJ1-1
CASSEPRDRGLMNTEAFF
TGTGCCAGCAGTGAACCCCGGGACAGGGGCCTAATGAACACTGAAGCTTTCTTT
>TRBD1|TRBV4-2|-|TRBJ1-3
CASSQGPPGGGNTIYF
TGTGCCAGCAGCCAAGGCCCCCCAGGGGGTGGAAACACCATATATTTT
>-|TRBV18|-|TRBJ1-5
CASSPFQEDSGSNQPQHF
TGTGCCAGCTCACCATTCCAGGAGGACAGCGGTAGCAATCAGCCCCAGCATTTT
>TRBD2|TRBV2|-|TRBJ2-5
CASSPTSGRGQETQYF
TGTGCCAGCAGTCCGACTAGCGGGAGAGGGCAAGAGACCCAGTACTTC
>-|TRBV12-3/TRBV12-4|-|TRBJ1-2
CASSPDSYGYTF
TGTGCCAGCAGTCCTGATAGCTATGGCTACACCTTC
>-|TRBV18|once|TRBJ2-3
CASSPGHGESGTQYF
TGTGCCAGCTCACCGGGACACGGGGAGTCGGGTACGCAGTATTTT
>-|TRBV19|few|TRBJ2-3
CASSAKGRGNTQYF
TGTGCCAGTAGTGCGAAAGGACGGGGAAATACGCAGTATTTT
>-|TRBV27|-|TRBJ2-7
CASSPRVVELAHSEQYF
TGTGCCAGCAGCCCCCGCGTCGTTGAATTAGCCCATAGCGAGCAGTACTTC